These 18 T cell receptor beta chains share one sample of origin, sequenced in a study of Ad26.COV2.S vaccination and SARS-CoV-2 variants. Generated by immunoSEQ multiplex PCR, the TCRdb table keeps only in-frame clones and is missing some. Of fewer than 400,000 clones in the sample, about 88% are singletons; the top ten hold roughly 3%. Treatment defined: about 20 received Ad26.COV2.S at low or high dose, single or two shots; several received placebo; per-sample allocation not given. Samples analyzed were those drawn on day 63 after the first vaccine or placebo injection. Sequenced material: peripheral blood, taken in a trial of Ad26.COV2.S vaccine versus placebo. The source of these receptors is a person aged 18 to 59 who received the Ad26.COV2.S COVID-19 vaccine or a placebo.

In this sample, this clone turned up once. The DNA of the CDR3 is TGTGCCAGTAGTAAAGGGGGGGGCTACTACGAGCAGTACTTC. Residues: CASSKGGGYYEQYF. The chain recombines TRBV19 with TRBJ2-7; possible D gene TRBD2, 7 bases. V lost 4 bases to trimming and J lost 3 bases, with 13 bases between them. Per the germline V gene, CDR1 is LNHDA and CDR2 is SQIVND (reference sequence). The CDR3 spans 14 residues.

The CDR3 region has the DNA TGTGCGACGGGGGAACAAGAGACCCAGTACTTC. Encoded protein: CATGEQETQYF. The chain links TRBV10-3 to TRBJ2-5; D is possibly TRBD2 (6 bases). CDR3 length: 11 amino acids. The germline V gene encodes CDR1 ENHRY and CDR2 SYGVKD.

This chain connects TRBV11-2 to TRBJ1-6; D ambiguous. The CDR3 totals 17 residues. Germline CDR1 is SGHAT and CDR2 is FQNNGV. The V and J ends lost 5 bases and 15 bases respectively, with 29 bases between them. CDR3 bases: TGTGCCAGCAGCCCGCTTCATGGCCCGACAACCGGTTTCGTCCTCCACTTT. This translates into CASSPLHGPTTGFVLHF.

As concerns this clone: Different DNA sequences within this sample yield the same CDR3. The chain uses TRBV19 and TRBJ2-1; D unclear. V was pared by 3 bases and J by 5 bases, with 8 bases between. Germline CDR1 reads LNHDA; CDR2 reads SQIVND (reference sequence). This CDR3 contains 13 residues. CDR3 residues: CASSISVNNEQFF. In DNA form, the CDR3 reads TGTGCCAGTAGTATCTCGGTAAACAATGAGCAGTTCTTC.

This clone showed up just once. This chain uses TRBV29-1 with TRBJ1-2; D call uncertain. The CDR3 contains 12 residues. Germline-derived CDR1 and CDR2 are SQVTM and ANQGSEA. The V end was cut by 1 base, the J end by 4 bases, with 7 bases between. In DNA, the CDR3 is TGCAGCGTTGAAGCCCTCGGCTATGGCTACACCTTC. Translated, it gives CSVEALGYGYTF.

The rearrangement uses TRBV7-9 and TRBJ1-1, with D unresolved. The germline gives CDR1 SEHNR, CDR2 FQNEAQ (reference sequence). This CDR3 is 13 amino acids long. V was cut by 1 base and J by 10 bases, with 13 bases left in between. CDR3 protein: CASSLDVGQRAFF. The CDR3, as DNA: TGTGCCAGCAGCTTAGATGTGGGTCAAAGAGCTTTCTTT.

The rearrangement links TRBV18 to TRBJ2-1, with 8 bases aligning to TRBD2. Germline V gives CDR1 KGHSH, CDR2 LQKENI. Germline trimming cut 4 bases from V and 10 bases from J; bases unmatched to any gene: 6. CDR3 length equals 13 residues. In DNA form, the CDR3 reads TGTGCCAGCTCACTCGGGAGGGGGTTCGAGCAGTTCTTC. Amino acids: CASSLGRGFEQFF.

The chain joins TRBV6-5 to TRBJ1-5, with D unresolved. The CDR3 runs to 11 residues. Germline V gene data show CDR1 as MNHEY and CDR2 as SVGAGI. The V end was cut by 6 bases, the J end by 5 bases, with 5 bases between. CDR3 loop: CASRMDQPQHF. The CDR3 DNA follows: TGTGCCAGCAGGATGGATCAGCCCCAGCATTTT.

Worth noting for this clone: At one end the junction does not follow the germline gene, possibly because of a read error. The chain carries TRBV27 and TRBJ2-1, with a weak D call TRBD2 (6 bases). Per the germline V gene, CDR1 is MNHEY and CDR2 is SMNVEV (reference sequence). The CDR3 totals 13 residues. The CDR3 DNA follows: TGTGCCAGCAAATGGGACTCCTCCAATGAGCAGTTCTTC. Its translation is CASKWDSSNEQFF.

Of note for this clone: This specimen includes other DNA sequences encoding the same CDR3. The chain couples TRBV12-3 or TRBV12-4 to TRBJ1-1; weak D call: TRBD1 (6 bases). The CDR3 runs to 13 residues. V was shortened by 3 bases and J by 3 bases, with 8 bases between the two germline ends. The CDR3, as DNA: TGTGCCAGCAGTTTGGGGGCGTACACTGAAGCTTTCTTT. Its translation: CASSLGAYTEAFF.

This clone is a singleton in its sample. This chain links TRBV7-6 with TRBJ2-7; D assignment may be TRBD1 or TRBD2 (5 bases each). V was trimmed by 5 bases and J by 3 bases, leaving 20 bases between them. The CDR3 length is 16 residues. Germline loops: CDR1 SGHVS, CDR2 FNYEAQ. The CDR3 coding sequence is TGTGCCAGCAGCACCTTTGAGAGGGGCGGACTCTACGAGCAGTACTTC. Protein product: CASSTFERGGLYEQYF. The full variable domain, completed using reference TRBV7-6 and TRBJ2-7, is GAGVSQSPRYKVTKRGQDVALRCDPISGHVSLYWYRQALGQGPEFLTYFNYEAQQDKSGLPNDRFSAERPEGSISTLTIQRTEQRDSAMYRCASSTFERGGLYEQYFGPGTRLTVT.

V and J are TRBV10-3 and TRBJ1-3; TRBD1 agrees at 7 bases. The germline gives CDR1 ENHRY, CDR2 SYGVKD. The V segment lost 6 bases and the J segment 4 bases; nucleotides outside the gene matches: 12. This CDR3 contains 16 residues. The CDR3 loop reads CAIRTRQGVEGNTIYF. Here the CDR3 DNA reads TGTGCCATCAGGACCAGACAGGGAGTAGAGGGAAACACCATATATTTT.

The V gene is TRBV7-9, the J gene TRBJ1-2; D is possibly TRBD1 (6 bases). CDR3 length equals 16 residues. Trimming removed 2 bases at V and 4 bases at J, with 17 bases between. Germline CDR1 and CDR2: SEHNR and FQNEAQ (reference sequence). The CDR3 here is CASSLRVLGGSYGYTF. The CDR3 DNA is TGTGCCAGCAGCTTAAGGGTGTTAGGGGGGAGCTATGGCTACACCTTC.

V is TRBV3-1 (or the pseudogene TRBV3-2) and J is TRBJ2-3; D remains unclear. CDR1 is LGHDT and CDR2 is YNNKEL in the germline V gene (reference sequence). V gave up 0 bases and J gave up 1 base, with 5 bases separating them. The length of the CDR3 is 14 residues. CDR3 sequence (DNA): TGTGCCAGCAGCCAAGATGCACGCACAGATACGCAGTATTTT. The encoded protein is CASSQDARTDTQYF.

This clone was seen a handful of times. The V and J genes are TRBV20-1 and TRBJ2-1; D tentatively reads TRBD1 or TRBD2 (6 bases each). Trimming removed 6 bases from V and 10 bases from J, with 13 bases in between. The CDR3 sequence is 11 residues long. CDR1 DFQATT and CDR2 SNEGSKA come from the germline V gene (reference sequence). Written as DNA, the CDR3 is TGCAGTGCGTACCGGGGGCGGGAGCAGTTCTTC. This encodes CSAYRGREQFF.

Only one count was recorded for this clone. This chain joins TRBV4-1 and TRBJ2-4, with D unclear. The germline V and J ends were trimmed by 2 bases and 0 bases, with 14 bases remaining between them. The CDR3 has 17 amino acids. Per germline, CDR1 MGHRA and CDR2 YSYEKL. In DNA, the CDR3 is TGCGCCAGCAGCCAATATACTGGGCGTGAAGCCAAAAACATTCAGTACTTC. Protein product: CASSQYTGREAKNIQYF.

This clone has at least ten counts. The J gene is TRBJ1-2, the V gene TRBV6-5; D call uncertain. The CDR3 runs to 16 residues. The V gene's germline CDR1 is MNHEY and CDR2 SVGAGI. Trimming left V 2 bases short and J 4 bases short, with 17 bases between. CDR3 region: CASSYTRTGGGYGYTF. As DNA, the CDR3 is TGTGCCAGCAGTTACACGCGTACGGGCGGAGGCTATGGCTACACCTTC.

The V call is TRBV5-1, the J call TRBJ2-7; D not resolved. This CDR3 has 13 amino acids. The ends were cut back, 3 bases at V and 4 bases at J, with 11 bases in the middle. Germline lookup yields CDR1 SGHRS and CDR2 YFSETQ. CDR3 region: CASSSRPEYEQYF. CDR3 DNA: TGCGCCAGCAGCTCACGTCCTGAATACGAGCAGTACTTC.